This is a list of T cell receptor beta chains from one sample in a study of blood T cells in healthy people across ages. TCRdb recomputed calls from the 5' RACE reads with MiXCR, one row per CDR3 protein. Of 650,000 to 900,000 distinct CDR3 sequences in the sample, around 62% were seen once. Sequenced input: blood. The receptors shown here come from a man aged 30-40 years in good health. Each CDR3 is given with its conserved first and last residue. Fields, in order: J gene, V gene, D gene, clone size, CDR3 DNA, CDR3 protein. D genes are given only for firm matches. The size entry is marked missing in some rows and otherwise reads once, few, many or a size class.

TRBJ1-1 TRBV20-1 . . TGCAGTTCACGACCTTTGAACACTGAAGCTTTCTTT CSSRPLNTEAFF
TRBJ1-3 TRBV9 TRBD1 . TGTGCCAGCAGCCCGGGACAGAGCTCTGGAAACACCATATATTTT CASSPGQSSGNTIYF
TRBJ2-5 TRBV5-1 . few TGCGCCAGCAGCTTGTCCATTGGGGCAGAACTGAGAGAGACCCAGTACTTC CASSLSIGAELRETQYF
TRBJ1-2 TRBV7-6 . . TGTGCCAGCAGCTTCTCACCAACGCGCGCAGATGGCTACACCTTC CASSFSPTRADGYTF
TRBJ1-1 TRBV20-1 . . TGCAGTGCTAGGGGTAAGGAGGTGACTGAAGCTTTCTTT CSARGKEVTEAFF
TRBJ2-1 TRBV11-3 . once TGTGCCAGCAGCTCAGGGGGGACAGCCGAGCAGTTCTTC CASSSGGTAEQFF
TRBJ1-6 TRBV7-9 . few TGTGCCAGCAGCTTGGAGGTGAGGAATAATTCACCCCTCCACTTT CASSLEVRNNSPLHF
TRBJ2-1 TRBV28 . many TGTGCCAGCAGTACGGATGGCAGTTACAATGAGCAGTTCTTC CASSTDGSYNEQFF
TRBJ2-7 TRBV30 TRBD2 . TGTGCCTGGACTAGCGGGGGGTACGAGCAGTACTTC CAWTSGGYEQYF
TRBJ1-2 TRBV7-2 TRBD1 few TGTGCCAGCAGACCCCAGGGGGGGGACTATGGCTACACCTTC CASRPQGGDYGYTF
TRBJ2-1 TRBV7-2 TRBD2 . TGTGCCAGCAGCTTAGATTCCAGCGGGGCTTACAATAAGCAGTTCTTC CASSLDSSGAYNKQFF
TRBJ2-2 TRBV7-3 . . TGTGCCAGCAGCTTCGGGACAAATAGCGGGGAGCTGTTTTTT CASSFGTNSGELFF
TRBJ2-5 TRBV7-9 . . TGTGCCAGCAGCGACTATGAGACCCAGTACTTC CASSDYETQYF
TRBJ2-1 TRBV7-2 . once TGTGCCAGCAGCTTAGTGGGGTTCGGGCAGGGGATGAATGAGCAGTTCTTC CASSLVGFGQGMNEQFF
TRBJ1-1 TRBV4-2 . many TGTGCCAGCAGCCAAGGTGAGGGAGGGAACACTGAAGCTTTCTTT CASSQGEGGNTEAFF
TRBJ2-1 TRBV10-3 TRBD2 . TGTGCCATCAGTGAGATGGCTAGCGGGGGCAACAATGAGCAGTTCTTC CAISEMASGGNNEQFF
TRBJ2-2 TRBV29-1 . . TGCAGCGTTGAAGGGGGAGCGGGCACCGGGGAGCTGTTTTTT CSVEGGAGTGELFF
TRBJ2-1 TRBV18 TRBD1 . TGTGCCAGCTCACCACCCAACCAGAGGACAGGGAGGCTGAGTGAGCAGTTCTTC CASSPPNQRTGRLSEQFF
TRBJ2-1 TRBV29-1 . . TGCAGCGTTGCCTTCCCAGCGCAATACAATGAGCAGTTCTTC CSVAFPAQYNEQFF
TRBJ1-1 TRBV7-3 . . TGTGCCAGCAGCCCCCACGGGGCTAGGAACGCTGAAGCTTTCTTT CASSPHGARNAEAFF
TRBJ2-1 TRBV20-1 . . TGCAGTGCTAGTTCAGGCACGGGAACCTACAATGAGCAGTTCTTC CSASSGTGTYNEQFF
TRBJ2-4 TRBV7-9 . . TGTGCCAGCAGCTTATCTCGGACCGAGGGGGACATTCAGTACTTC CASSLSRTEGDIQYF
TRBJ2-1 TRBV9 . . TGTGCCAGCAGCGTAGATCCGAGTTCAGGGAACAATGAGCAGTTCTTC CASSVDPSSGNNEQFF
TRBJ1-2 TRBV29-1 . few TGCAGCGTTGAACAGGGTTCTAACTATGGCTACACCTTC CSVEQGSNYGYTF
TRBJ2-3 TRBV10-3 TRBD1 . TGTGCCATTCTCAAATCCCACCGGGACAGGGTCTCCACAGATACGCAGTATTTT CAILKSHRDRVSTDTQYF
TRBJ2-1 TRBV20-1 . . TGCAGTGCTAGGTCCGGGGGCAATGAGCAGTTCTTC CSARSGGNEQFF
TRBJ1-2 TRBV25-1 TRBD1 . TGTGCCAGTCGACAGGGAACCCGTGGCTACACCTTC CASRQGTRGYTF
TRBJ2-3 TRBV7-9 . . TGTGCCAGCAGGGTTGGTGGATTGGAAGATACGCAGTATTTT CASRVGGLEDTQYF
TRBJ2-6 TRBV5-6 . once TGTGCCAGCAGCTTGGTCTCGTCGTGGGGAGCAACTGGGGCCAACGTCCTGACTTTC CASSLVSSWGATGANVLTF
TRBJ2-3 TRBV12-3/TRBV12-4 . . TGTGCCAGCAGTTCGACAAGGACTTCCACAAATACGCAGTATTTT CASSSTRTSTNTQYF
TRBJ2-7 TRBV6-2/TRBV6-3 . . TGTGCCAGCAGTTACCCCTCTGAGAGCGATAGGAATTCGGAGGGCGAGCAGTACTTC CASSYPSESDRNSEGEQYF
TRBJ2-1 TRBV5-1 TRBD2 . TGCGCCAGCAGCTTGGCCACTAGCGGGACGTACAATGAGCAGTTCTTC CASSLATSGTYNEQFF